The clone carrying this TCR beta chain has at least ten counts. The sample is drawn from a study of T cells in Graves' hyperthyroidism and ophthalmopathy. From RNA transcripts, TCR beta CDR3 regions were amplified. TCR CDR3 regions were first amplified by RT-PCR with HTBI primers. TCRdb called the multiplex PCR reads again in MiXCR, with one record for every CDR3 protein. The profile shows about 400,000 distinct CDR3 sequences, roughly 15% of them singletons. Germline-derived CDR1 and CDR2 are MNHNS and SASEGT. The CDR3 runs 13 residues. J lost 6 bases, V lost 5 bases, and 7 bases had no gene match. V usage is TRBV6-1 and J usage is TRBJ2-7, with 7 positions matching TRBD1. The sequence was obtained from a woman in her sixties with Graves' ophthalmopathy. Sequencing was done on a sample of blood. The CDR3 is CASSLHAGGEQYF. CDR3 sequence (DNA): TGTGCCAGCAGTCTCCACGCAGGGGGCGAGCAGTACTTC.